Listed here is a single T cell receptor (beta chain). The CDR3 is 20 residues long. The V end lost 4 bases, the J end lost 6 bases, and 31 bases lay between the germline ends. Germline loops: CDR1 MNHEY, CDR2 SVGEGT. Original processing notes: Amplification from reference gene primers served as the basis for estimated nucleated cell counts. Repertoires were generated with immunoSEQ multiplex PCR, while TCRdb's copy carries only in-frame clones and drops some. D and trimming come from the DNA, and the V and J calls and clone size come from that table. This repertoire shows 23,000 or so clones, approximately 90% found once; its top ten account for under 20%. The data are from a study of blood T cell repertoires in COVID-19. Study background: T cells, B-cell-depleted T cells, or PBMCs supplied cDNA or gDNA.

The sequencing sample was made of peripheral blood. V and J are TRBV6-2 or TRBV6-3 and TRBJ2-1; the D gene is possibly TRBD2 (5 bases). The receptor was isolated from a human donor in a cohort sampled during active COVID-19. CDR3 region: CASSSITRFFLASHGNEQFF. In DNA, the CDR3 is TGTGCCAGCAGTTCCATTACCCGATTTTTTCTAGCATCCCACGGCAATGAGCAGTTCTTC.